The T cell receptor beta chain described here comes from a study of cytomegalovirus exposure and HLA in healthy donors. Germline V lookup: CDR1 MGHRA, CDR2 YSYEKL. The CDR3 has 16 amino acids. After removal of 2 bases from V and 7 bases from J, the junction contained 11 bases not matched to a gene. TCRdb's copy holds only in-frame clones and misses some; the assay was immunoSEQ multiplex PCR. The table lists about 200,000 clones, roughly 84% of them singletons. With respect to this clone: What it recognizes is unknown.

Study outcomes and limitations: Confirmation was obtained in vitro that three CMV-associated chains are specific for CMV antigens.

J is TRBJ2-7 and V is TRBV4-1; 10 nucleotides agree with TRBD1. The sample taken for sequencing was PBMCs. The receptor comes from a woman aged 18-35 years in good health and CMV-seropositive. CDR3 sequence: CASSQPRRDRGREQYF. Written as DNA, the CDR3 is TGCGCCAGCAGCCAACCCAGACGGGACAGGGGCCGGGAGCAGTACTTC.